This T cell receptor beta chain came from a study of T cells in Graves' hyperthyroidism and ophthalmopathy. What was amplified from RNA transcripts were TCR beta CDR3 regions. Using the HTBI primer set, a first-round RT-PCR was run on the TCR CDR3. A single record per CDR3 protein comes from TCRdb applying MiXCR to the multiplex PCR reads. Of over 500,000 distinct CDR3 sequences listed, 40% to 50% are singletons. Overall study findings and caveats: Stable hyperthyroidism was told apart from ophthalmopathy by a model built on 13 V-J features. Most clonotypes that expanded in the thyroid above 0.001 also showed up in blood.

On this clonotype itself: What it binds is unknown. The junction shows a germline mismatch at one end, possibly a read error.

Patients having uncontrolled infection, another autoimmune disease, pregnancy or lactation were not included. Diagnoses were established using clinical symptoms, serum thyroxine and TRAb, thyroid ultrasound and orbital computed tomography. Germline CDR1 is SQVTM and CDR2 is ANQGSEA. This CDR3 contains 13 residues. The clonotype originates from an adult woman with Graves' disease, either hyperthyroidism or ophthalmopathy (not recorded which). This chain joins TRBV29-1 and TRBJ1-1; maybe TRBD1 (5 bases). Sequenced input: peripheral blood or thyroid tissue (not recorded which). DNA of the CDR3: TGCAGCGTTGAAGGGACACTCAACACTGGAGCTTTCTTT. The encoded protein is CSVEGTLNTGAFF.